A single sample is the source of the 27 T cell receptor beta chains below, sequenced in a study of T cells in Graves' hyperthyroidism and ophthalmopathy (dated by TCRdb to about 2019). Libraries came from multiplex PCR. TCRdb shows the sequencer as Illumina HiSeq 2000. TCR beta CDR3 regions were amplified from RNA transcripts. For the first round of RT-PCR on the TCR CDR3, the HTBI primer set was used together with the Qiagen OneStep RT-PCR kit. The public sequencing data were trimmed at Q25 with fastp and processed into clonotypes with MiXCR by TCRdb, which kept only in-frame beta chains. Rows matching on CDR3 protein sequence are summarized as one entry with the most common DNA and genes. The sample profile shows more than 600,000 distinct CDR3 sequences; about a sixth of them were found once. 8.4% of the sample goes to the ten largest clones. The sample comprised blood. The receptors originated from a man aged 18 to 35 with Graves' hyperthyroidism.

This clonotype came up a few times. The V gene is TRBV6-4, the J gene TRBJ1-1; a weak D match, TRBD1 (5 bases). This CDR3 spans 14 amino acids. The V end was cut by 3 bases, the J end by 0 bases, with 8 bases between. The V gene's germline CDR1 is MRHNA and CDR2 SNTAGT. CDR3 in amino acids: CASSETEMNTEAFF. CDR3 sequence (DNA): TGTGCCAGCAGTGAGACAGAAATGAACACTGAAGCTTTCTTT.

There are many counts of this clonotype. The chain recombines TRBV7-2 with TRBJ2-5; 14 bases are shared with TRBD2. J lost 4 bases, V lost 1 base, and 2 bases had no gene match. This CDR3 is built from 16 residues. Germline-derived CDR1 and CDR2 are SGHTA and FQGNSA. The CDR3 reads CASSLVGTSGRETQYF. The CDR3 DNA follows: TGTGCCAGCAGCTTAGTAGGGACTAGCGGGAGAGAGACCCAGTACTTC.

This clonotype was seen at least ten times. The V gene is TRBV30, the J gene TRBJ2-1; 8 positions agree with TRBD2. CDR1 is GTSNPN, CDR2 SVGIG, per germline (reference sequence). Trimming removed 7 bases from V and 6 bases from J; junction bases left unmatched: 8. The CDR3 length is 13 residues. Here the CDR3 DNA reads TGTGCCTCCCTCCCGGCGGGAGGCAATGAGCAGTTCTTC. Amino acid sequence: CASLPAGGNEQFF.

This clonotype was recorded a few times. A much bigger clone sits one base away, suggesting this may be a read error. The rearrangement uses TRBV7-8 and TRBJ2-3; D may be TRBD1 (5 bases). Trimming removed 5 bases from V and 2 bases from J, with 14 bases in between. The CDR3 runs 15 residues. Germline V gene data show CDR1 as SGHVS and CDR2 as FQNEAQ. The DNA for the CDR3 is TGTGCCAGCAGCATAGGCACAGGCTTCACAGATACGCAGTATTTT. As protein: CASSIGTGFTDTQYF.

The chain recombines TRBV9 with TRBJ2-1; D uncertain. Trimming took 0 bases from V and 8 from J, leaving 12 bases between them. This CDR3 contains 14 residues. Per the germline V gene, CDR1 is SGDLS and CDR2 is YYNGEE. CDR3 sequence (DNA): TGTGCCAGCAGCGTAGCGGGCCCCGTCGATGAGCAGTTCTTC. Protein sequence: CASSVAGPVDEQFF.

The rearrangement joins TRBV20-1 to TRBJ2-1; 8 bases map to TRBD2. The germline gives CDR1 DFQATT, CDR2 SNEGSKA (reference sequence). The CDR3 runs 17 residues. With V trimmed by 0 bases and J by 8 bases, 15 bases remained unmatched. Written as DNA, the CDR3 is TGCAGTGCTAGAGATTTGGCAGCGGGAGCGGTTTCTCATGAGCAGTTCTTC. It specifies CSARDLAAGAVSHEQFF.

This clonotype showed up many times. This sequence joins TRBV2 and TRBJ2-3; a weak D match, TRBD2 (6 bases). V gave up 4 bases and J gave up 0 bases, with 11 bases separating them. This CDR3 is 15 amino acids long. Germline CDR1 is SNHLY and CDR2 is FYNNEI. CDR3: CASSVVRESTDTQYF. The CDR3 DNA is TGTGCCAGCAGTGTGGTACGGGAGAGCACAGATACGCAGTATTTT.

The table lists this clonotype with a few counts. The chain employs TRBV29-1 and TRBJ2-1; D possibly corresponds to TRBD2 (6 bases). CDR1 and CDR2 from the germline V gene are SQVTM and ANQGSEA. CDR3 size: 17 residues. The V end lost 2 bases, the J end lost 0 bases, and 17 bases lay between the germline ends. The CDR3 loop reads CSVERPSVADSYNEQFF. In DNA, the CDR3 is TGCAGCGTTGAAAGACCCTCCGTAGCGGACTCCTACAATGAGCAGTTCTTC.

This clonotype was recorded many times. CDR3 sequence (DNA): TGTGCCAGCAGTTCCGTGGGGGGCTATGGCTACACCTTC. Its translation: CASSSVGGYGYTF. The chain carries TRBV7-2 and TRBJ1-2, with D possibly TRBD1 on 5 matching bases. Germline V gives CDR1 SGHTA, CDR2 FQGNSA. CDR3 size: 13 residues. Trimming removed 6 bases at V and 4 bases at J, with 12 bases between.

The chain couples TRBV7-9 to TRBJ2-1; D uncertain. The germline V gene has CDR1 SEHNR and CDR2 FQNEAQ (reference sequence). The CDR3 has 13 amino acids. V was shortened by 5 bases and J by 10 bases, with 15 bases between the two germline ends. For the CDR3, the DNA is TGTGCCAGCAGCGCCCCCGGTAAAAACGAGCAGTTCTTC. This codes for CASSAPGKNEQFF.

The chain links TRBV24-1 to TRBJ2-5; D is ambiguous. Germline loops: CDR1 KGHDR, CDR2 SFDVKD. V lost 4 bases to trimming and J lost 4 bases, with 9 bases between them. The CDR3 has 13 amino acids. In DNA form, the CDR3 reads TGTGCCACCAGTGACCTCACCCCAGAGACCCAGTACTTC. This codes for CATSDLTPETQYF.

The table lists this clonotype with a few counts. This chain links TRBV28 with TRBJ2-2; maybe TRBD2 (5 bases). Trimming took 2 bases from V and 6 from J, leaving 19 bases between them. The CDR3 consists of 17 residues. Germline CDR1 reads MDHEN; CDR2 reads SYDVKM. CDR3 sequence reads: CASSLHAGSPPPGELFF. The CDR3 nucleotides read TGTGCCAGCAGTTTACATGCGGGCTCCCCCCCCCCCGGGGAGCTGTTTTTT.

The genes are TRBV28 and TRBJ2-2; D is possibly TRBD1 (6 bases). The V and J ends lost 5 bases and 4 bases respectively, with 14 bases between them. This CDR3 spans 15 amino acids. In germline, CDR1 is MDHEN, CDR2 SYDVKM. CDR3 bases: TGTGCCAGCAGTGACGCAGGGGCCCCCACCGGGGAGCTGTTTTTT. This gives the protein CASSDAGAPTGELFF.

At least ten counts were recorded for this clonotype. The chain recombines TRBV7-2 with TRBJ2-1, with a tentative D call TRBD2 (6 bases). This CDR3 comprises 15 residues. CDR1 and CDR2 (germline): SGHTA, FQGNSA. The V gene lost 5 bases and the J gene lost 8 bases, with 19 bases spanning the gap. The CDR3 coding sequence is TGTGCCAGCAGCCCCACTAGCAGGTCTTTGTATGAGCAGTTCTTC. Translation gives CASSPTSRSLYEQFF.

The CDR3 here is CATSLGPAPFNEQYF. CDR3 DNA: TGTGCCACCAGTCTAGGCCCCGCACCCTTCAACGAGCAGTACTTC. V usage is TRBV24-1 and J usage is TRBJ2-7, with D hard to call. Germline CDR1 KGHDR, CDR2 SFDVKD. Trimming pared 6 bases from V and 5 bases from J, leaving 19 bases between. The CDR3 has 15 amino acids.

Only a few counts were recorded for this clonotype. The gene calls are TRBV28 and TRBJ2-7; D may be TRBD1 or TRBD2 (5 bases each). Trimming cost V 2 bases and J 3 bases, with 14 bases left between them. Germline values: CDR1 MDHEN, CDR2 SYDVKM. The CDR3 has 15 amino acids. Written as DNA, the CDR3 is TGTGCCAGCAGTTTACCCCGGGGCCACGACTACGAGCAGTACTTC. Protein product: CASSLPRGHDYEQYF.

This clonotype came up a few times. The V call is TRBV3-1, the J call TRBJ1-4, with 7 positions matching TRBD1. The V segment lost 1 base and the J segment 8 bases; nucleotides outside the gene matches: 7. Germline CDR1 is LGHDT and CDR2 is YNNKEL (reference sequence). The CDR3 is 15 amino acids. The DNA for the CDR3 is TGTGCCAGCAGCCAAGCCGGGACAGAATCAGAAAAACTGTTTTTT. This gives the protein CASSQAGTESEKLFF. Drawing the rest from reference TRBV3-1 and TRBJ1-4, the complete variable domain is DTAVSQTPKYLVTQMGNDKSIKCEQNLGHDTMYWYKQDSKKFLKIMFSYNNKELIINETVPNRFSPKSPDKAHLNLHINSLELGDSAVYFCASSQAGTESEKLFFGSGTQLSVL.

This chain links TRBV10-3 with TRBJ2-3; TRBD1 matches at 9 bases. Looked up from germline, CDR1 is ENHRY and CDR2 is SYGVKD. The J segment lost 5 bases and the V segment lost 6 bases, leaving 6 bases of the junction unmatched. There are 14 residues in the CDR3. The CDR3 is CAISAGTGRDTQYF. DNA for the CDR3: TGTGCCATCAGCGCCGGGACAGGGAGAGATACGCAGTATTTT.

About this clonotype: At one of its ends the junction is not consistent with the germline gene, which may arise from a read error. The chain combines TRBV19 with TRBJ1-2; 7 nucleotides align to TRBD1. Germline loops: CDR1 LNHDA, CDR2 SQIVND (reference sequence). There are 15 residues in the CDR3. CDR3 sequence (DNA): TGCGCCAGCAGCCCTCGAGGACAGGTCTCCTATGGCTACACCTTC. This sequence encodes CASSPRGQVSYGYTF.

In this sample, this clonotype turned up a few times. The chain couples TRBV12-3 or TRBV12-4 to TRBJ1-5; D is perhaps TRBD1 (6 bases). There are 17 residues in the CDR3. V lost 0 bases to trimming and J lost 5 bases, with 17 bases between them. CDR3 loop: CASSLAMTGTYYQPQHF. The CDR3 DNA reads TGTGCCAGCAGTTTAGCGATGACCGGGACATACTATCAGCCCCAGCATTTT.

This clonotype was counted only a few times. The V gene is TRBV13, the J gene TRBJ2-7; D possibly corresponds to TRBD2 (5 bases). The CDR3 sequence is 15 residues long. V lost 0 bases to trimming and J lost 0 bases, with 9 bases between them. The V gene's germline CDR1 is PRHDT and CDR2 FYEKMQ (reference sequence). The chain's CDR3 is CASSLGVGSSYEQYF. The CDR3 region has the DNA TGTGCCAGCAGCTTAGGTGTAGGGAGCTCCTACGAGCAGTACTTC.

This clonotype showed up many times. The genes are TRBV11-2 and TRBJ2-2; D may be TRBD2 (6 bases). V gave up 4 bases and J gave up 6 bases, with 6 bases separating them. This CDR3 region has 12 residues. From germline, CDR1 is SGHAT and CDR2 FQNNGV. The CDR3 bases are TGTGCCAGCAGCTCGGGAGCCGGGGAGCTGTTTTTT. Its protein product is CASSSGAGELFF.

The chain uses TRBV20-1 and TRBJ2-5; unclear D gene. Germline V lookup: CDR1 DFQATT, CDR2 SNEGSKA (reference sequence). The CDR3 loop spans 14 amino acids. The V end was cut by 1 base, the J end by 5 bases, with 14 bases between. The CDR3 bases are TGCAGTGCTAGAGTGGACCAAGCCCTGGAGACCCAGTACTTC. It is translated as CSARVDQALETQYF.

This clonotype has only a few counts. V and J are TRBV5-5 and TRBJ2-3; 8 nucleotides agree with TRBD2. Per germline, CDR1 SGHKS and CDR2 YYEKEE (reference sequence). The CDR3 consists of 16 residues. Germline trimming cut 1 base from V and 1 base from J; bases unmatched to any gene: 5. CDR3 residues: CASSLFAGGRTDTQYF. DNA for the CDR3: TGTGCCAGCAGCTTGTTCGCGGGAGGACGCACAGATACGCAGTATTTT.

V gene TRBV2 combines with J gene TRBJ1-3, with 7 bases aligning to TRBD1. Losses at the gene ends were 7 bases for V and 2 bases for J; bases not matched to a gene: 5. Germline CDR1 SNHLY, CDR2 FYNNEI. The CDR3 length is 14 residues. The CDR3 region has the DNA TGTGCCAGCAATCCAGGGGGTGCTGGAAACACCATATATTTT. It is translated as CASNPGGAGNTIYF.

In its sample, this clonotype was seen many times. This rearrangement joins TRBV7-9 to TRBJ2-3; 7 nucleotides agree with TRBD2. Unmatched junction bases numbered 4, after V lost 0 bases and J lost 4 bases. Per germline, CDR1 SEHNR and CDR2 FQNEAQ (reference sequence). This CDR3 comprises 15 residues. CDR3 sequence (DNA): TGTGCCAGCAGCTTAGCGGCGGGAGTCGCAGATACGCAGTATTTT. Protein product: CASSLAAGVADTQYF.

Ten or more counts support this clonotype. The chain couples TRBV28 to TRBJ2-7; 11 bases are shared with TRBD2. This CDR3 has 15 amino acids. Germline CDR1 reads MDHEN; CDR2 reads SYDVKM. The CDR3 region is CASSRLAGRSYEQYF. Here the CDR3 DNA reads TGTGCGAGCTCCAGACTAGCGGGAAGGTCCTACGAGCAGTACTTC. The whole variable domain, remainder taken from reference TRBV28 and TRBJ2-7, is DVKVTQSSRYLVKRTGEKVFLECVQDMDHENMFWYRQDPGLGLRLIYFSYDVKMKEKGDIPEGYSVSREKKERFSLILESASTNQTSMYLCASSRLAGRSYEQYFGPGTRLTVT.